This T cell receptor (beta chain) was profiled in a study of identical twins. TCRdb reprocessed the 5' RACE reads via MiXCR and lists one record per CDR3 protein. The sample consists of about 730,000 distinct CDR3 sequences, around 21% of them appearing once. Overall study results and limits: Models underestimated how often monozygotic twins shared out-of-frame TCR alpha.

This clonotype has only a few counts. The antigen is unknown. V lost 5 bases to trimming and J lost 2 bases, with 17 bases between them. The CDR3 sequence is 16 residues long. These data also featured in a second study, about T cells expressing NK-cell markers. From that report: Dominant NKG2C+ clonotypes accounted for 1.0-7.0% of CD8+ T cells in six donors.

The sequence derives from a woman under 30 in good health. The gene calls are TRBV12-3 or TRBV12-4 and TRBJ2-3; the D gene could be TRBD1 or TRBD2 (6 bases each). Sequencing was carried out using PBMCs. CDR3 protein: CASSPRRRGNTDTQYF. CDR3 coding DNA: TGTGCCAGCAGTCCCAGGCGGAGGGGGAACACAGATACGCAGTATTTT.